The 19 T cell receptor beta chains below come from one sample, sequenced in a study of shared clonotypes between healthy human individuals. Produced via immunoSEQ multiplex PCR; TCRdb's table is partial and in-frame only. The data show about 380,000 clones, 90% to 97% seen once. Sequenced: memory CD8+ T cells sorted from blood. Subset: CD45RO+ cells pooled with CCR7-negative TemRA cells. These receptors were obtained from a man younger than 40 in good health.

V gene TRBV15 combines with J gene TRBJ1-5; D uncertain. CDR3 length equals 15 residues. Trimming removed 0 bases at V and 3 bases at J, with 9 bases between. Germline-derived CDR1 and CDR2 are LNHNV and YYDKDF (reference sequence). CDR3 loop: CATSRDGFHNQPQHF. The CDR3 coding sequence is TGTGCCACCAGCAGAGATGGGTTTCACAATCAGCCCCAGCATTTT.

The chain joins TRBV28 to TRBJ1-1; the D is unclear. The length of the CDR3 is 14 residues. CDR1 is MDHEN and CDR2 is SYDVKM in the germline V gene. V lost 4 bases to trimming and J lost 6 bases, with 15 bases between them. CDR3 protein: CASSSTPPRAEAFF. The DNA for the CDR3 is TGTGCCAGCAGTTCCACCCCACCCCGCGCTGAAGCTTTCTTT.

This chain connects TRBV11-2 to TRBJ2-5; TRBD1 is a possible D gene (5 bases). This CDR3 is 14 amino acids long. The germline V gene encodes CDR1 SGHAT and CDR2 FQNNGV. Trimming removed 5 bases from V and 1 base from J, with 11 bases in between. CDR3 sequence reads: CASSPRQFQETQYF. CDR3 nucleotide sequence: TGTGCCAGCAGCCCCCGACAGTTCCAAGAGACCCAGTACTTC. Full variable domain (missing parts from reference TRBV11-2 and TRBJ2-5): EAGVAQSPRYKIIEKRQSVAFWCNPISGHATLYWYQQILGQGPKLLIQFQNNGVVDDSQLPKDRFSAERLKGVDSTLKIQPAKLEDSAVYLCASSPRQFQETQYFGPGTRLLVL.

The chain links TRBV9 to TRBJ2-1; 7 nucleotides agree with TRBD2. The CDR3 has 17 amino acids. The germline V gene has CDR1 SGDLS and CDR2 YYNGEE. Trimming cost V 0 bases and J 0 bases; bases outside gene matches: 6. This chain's CDR3 is CASSVGWGGSSYNEQFF. The CDR3 bases are TGTGCCAGCAGCGTAGGTTGGGGCGGGAGCTCCTACAATGAGCAGTTCTTC.

The chain employs TRBV9 and TRBJ2-1; D may be TRBD2 (6 bases). This CDR3 spans 15 amino acids. The ends were cut back, 2 bases at V and 2 bases at J, with 11 bases in the middle. Looked up from germline, CDR1 is SGDLS and CDR2 is YYNGEE. In DNA, the CDR3 is TGTGCCAGCAGCGTGTTGGAGGGCACCTACAATGAGCAGTTCTTC. It is translated as CASSVLEGTYNEQFF.

This sequence joins TRBV11-1 and TRBJ2-3; no clear D. Germline lookup yields CDR1 SGHAT and CDR2 FQDESV (reference sequence). Trimming stripped 2 bases from V and 2 bases from J, with 11 bases between. The CDR3 has 15 amino acids. The CDR3, as DNA: TGTGCCAGCAGCTTATTTAATGGTCTCACAGATACGCAGTATTTT. Protein product: CASSLFNGLTDTQYF.

The gene calls are TRBV5-1 and TRBJ2-7; TRBD2 matches 9 bases. V was clipped by 0 bases and J by 2 bases; unmatched bases: 12. Germline values: CDR1 SGHRS, CDR2 YFSETQ. The CDR3 has 18 residues. The CDR3 sequence: CASSLAVKSLAGAYEQYF. CDR3 coding DNA: TGCGCCAGCAGCTTGGCCGTAAAAAGCTTAGCGGGAGCCTACGAGCAGTACTTC. Combining the CDR3 with reference TRBV5-1 and TRBJ2-7 gives the whole variable domain KAGVTQTPRYLIKTRGQQVTLSCSPISGHRSVSWYQQTPGQGLQFLFEYFSETQRNKGNFPGRFSGRQFSNSRSEMNVSTLELGDSALYLCASSLAVKSLAGAYEQYFGPGTRLTVT.

This chain uses TRBV7-2 with TRBJ2-2; D ambiguous. Germline CDR1 and CDR2: SGHTA and FQGNSA. The V and J ends lost 3 bases and 8 bases respectively, with 10 bases between them. The CDR3 covers 13 residues. The CDR3 reads CASSFQVSGELFF. CDR3 DNA: TGTGCCAGCAGCTTCCAGGTATCTGGGGAGCTGTTTTTT.

This rearrangement joins TRBV6-1 to TRBJ1-1; 11 bases match TRBD1. This CDR3 region has 13 residues. Germline lookup yields CDR1 MNHNS and CDR2 SASEGT. The V gene end was trimmed by 6 bases and the J gene end by 8 bases; junction bases not matched to a gene: 5. CDR3 sequence: CASRARDRGEAFF. CDR3 DNA sequence: TGTGCCAGCAGGGCCCGGGACAGGGGGGAAGCTTTCTTT.

The chain has TRBV14 and TRBJ2-2; 8 bases line up with TRBD2. The CDR3 is made up of 18 amino acids. Germline lookup yields CDR1 SGHDN and CDR2 FVKESK. The J segment lost 5 bases and the V segment lost 1 base, leaving 12 bases of the junction unmatched. The CDR3 DNA sequence: TGTGCCAGCAGCCAAGTAAACCCTGGCGGGAGGCGAACCGGGGAGCTGTTTTTT. Its translation is CASSQVNPGGRRTGELFF.

J is TRBJ1-2 and V is TRBV5-1; D unclear. V was cut by 4 bases and J by 4 bases, with 14 bases left in between. This CDR3 is 14 amino acids long. In germline, CDR1 is SGHRS, CDR2 YFSETQ. CDR3 residues: CASSNEDGPYGYTF. The CDR3 DNA is TGCGCCAGCAGCAATGAGGATGGGCCCTATGGCTACACCTTC. Using reference TRBV5-1 and TRBJ1-2 for the parts outside the CDR3, the full variable domain is KAGVTQTPRYLIKTRGQQVTLSCSPISGHRSVSWYQQTPGQGLQFLFEYFSETQRNKGNFPGRFSGRQFSNSRSEMNVSTLELGDSALYLCASSNEDGPYGYTFGSGTRLTVV.

The gene calls are TRBV6-1 and TRBJ1-1, with a possible D match to TRBD1 (5 bases). With 6 bases removed from V and 5 bases from J, the gap between germline ends came to 19 bases. The CDR3 runs to 15 residues. Looked up from germline, CDR1 is MNHNS and CDR2 is SASEGT. CDR3 amino acids: CASRGGTQGWTEAFF. CDR3 DNA: TGTGCCAGCAGGGGGGGGACCCAAGGGTGGACTGAAGCTTTCTTT.

A single count supports this clone. This chain uses TRBV20-1 with TRBJ2-7; unclear D gene. CDR1 and CDR2 (germline): DFQATT, SNEGSKA (reference sequence). Deletions cut 8 bases from V and 4 bases from J, with 12 bases between. The CDR3 is made up of 11 amino acids. CDR3 sequence: CSTGRAYEQYF. The CDR3 DNA follows: TGCAGTACCGGAAGGGCGTACGAGCAGTACTTC.

The rearrangement uses TRBV18 and TRBJ1-2; 7 bases map to TRBD1. The V gene's germline CDR1 is KGHSH and CDR2 LQKENI. V trimming: 3 bases; J trimming: 6 bases; junction bases outside the gene matches: 4. The CDR3 contains 13 residues. CDR3: CASSPIQGDGYTF. The CDR3, as DNA: TGTGCCAGCTCACCGATCCAGGGGGATGGCTACACCTTC.

This rearrangement joins TRBV29-1 to TRBJ2-2; no reliable D call. The CDR3 runs 12 residues. Trimming removed 7 bases from V and 0 bases from J, with 6 bases in between. Germline assignment: CDR1 SQVTM and CDR2 ANQGSEA. The CDR3 nucleotides read TGCAGCGGTTCACCGAACACCGGGGAGCTGTTTTTT. Its translation: CSGSPNTGELFF.

This chain uses TRBV4-1 with TRBJ2-5; the D is unclear. V lost 1 base, J lost 5 bases, and 8 bases lay in between. This CDR3 spans 13 amino acids. CDR1 MGHRA and CDR2 YSYEKL come from the germline V gene. The CDR3 sequence: CASSQGVPETQYF. CDR3 bases: TGCGCCAGCAGCCAAGGAGTGCCGGAGACCCAGTACTTC.

This clone occurred once. The chain recombines TRBV28 with TRBJ2-5, with TRBD2 matching over 7 bases. J lost 1 base, V lost 5 bases, and 13 bases had no gene match. This CDR3 is 17 amino acids long. CDR1 is MDHEN, CDR2 SYDVKM, per germline. CDR3 DNA sequence: TGTGCCAGCAGTACCCTGGGGCAGGGCGGGGGCCAAGAGACCCAGTACTTC. It is translated as CASSTLGQGGGQETQYF.

The V call is TRBV13, the J call TRBJ1-2; D call uncertain. The V and J ends lost 3 bases and 2 bases respectively, with 13 bases between them. The CDR3 has 15 amino acids. Germline V gene sequence: CDR1 PRHDT, CDR2 FYEKMQ (reference sequence). CDR3 residues: CASSFRKVGNYGYTF. As DNA, the CDR3 is TGTGCCAGCAGCTTTCGTAAGGTTGGAAACTATGGCTACACCTTC.

The J gene is TRBJ2-3, the V gene TRBV5-4; D is ambiguous. The germline CDR1 and CDR2 sequences are SGHNT and YYREEE (reference sequence). The CDR3 has 15 residues. V lost 0 bases to trimming and J lost 0 bases, with 8 bases between them. The CDR3 here is CASSLAERSTDTQYF. The CDR3 region has the DNA TGTGCCAGCAGCTTGGCCGAGCGTAGCACAGATACGCAGTATTTT.